This TCR beta chain was sequenced during a study of blood T cell repertoires in COVID-19. At the level of the study: Samples representing acute and convalescent COVID-19 were sourced from the United States, Italy and Spain. PBMCs, B-cell-depleted T cells, or T cells were the source of the cDNA or gDNA that made up the material.

This clone was found once. Enrolment of Seattle patients took place during active infection, and they were followed longitudinally. CDR1 and CDR2 from the germline V gene are KGHSH and LQKENI. The V end lost 6 bases, the J end lost 2 bases, and 16 bases lay between the germline ends. CDR3 length: 15 residues. Per the authors' pipeline: How many nucleated cells were present was estimated from reference gene primer amplification. TCRdb's table, derived via immunoSEQ multiplex PCR, lists solely in-frame clones and lacks some. V and J calls and clone size come straight from that table; D and trimming were deduced from the DNA. The table shows more than 300,000 clones, with around 86% occurring only once.

This receptor was identified in a woman in her fifties or sixties with COVID-19, enrolled during active disease. V and J are TRBV18 and TRBJ1-2, with no clear D. Sample: peripheral blood. The CDR3 DNA follows: TGTGCCAGCTCCCAAGAGGCGACGGTGAACTATGGCTACACCTTC. Amino acids: CASSQEATVNYGYTF.